This T cell receptor beta chain was found in a study of T-cell reconstitution after alpha-beta-depleted transplantation in children. This clonotype was observed a few times. Its target is not known. Germline assignment: CDR1 LNHNV and CDR2 YYDKDF (reference sequence). Trimming shortened V by 1 base and J by 6 bases, and 13 bases separated the two germline ends. The CDR3 loop spans 14 amino acids. TCRbeta library preparation incorporated unique molecular identifiers. MiXCR was run by TCRdb on the PCR reads, yielding one entry per CDR3 protein. The sample yields 70,000 to 95,000 distinct CDR3 sequences, 15% to 20% seen once. Findings and caveats of the study: As was reported, about two months after transplant, alpha-beta T cells came from several hundred expanded graft clones. Day-60 TCRbeta diversity that was high in some patients was derived from surviving recipient T cells and thymic progenitors. Most T-cell counts and diversity one year after the transplant came from T cells that were newly produced.

The sequencing here drew on PBMCs, mostly from graft donor cells, taken 360 days after TCRalphabeta/CD19-depleted stem cell transplant. The clonotype comes from a male patient under 10 years old who had a stem cell transplant for acute lymphoblastic leukemia, so the T cells may come from the graft donor. This sequence joins TRBV15 and TRBJ2-7; D is perhaps TRBD1 or TRBD2 (6 bases each). DNA of the CDR3: TGTGCCACCAGCAGAGGGGGGGCTGCATCCGAGCAGTACTTC. This sequence encodes CATSRGGAASEQYF.